This T cell receptor beta chain was sequenced during a study of blood T cells in healthy people across ages. The germline gives CDR1 SEHNR, CDR2 FQNEAQ (reference sequence). V was cut by 5 bases and J by 0 bases, with 14 bases left in between. The CDR3 covers 16 residues. Primers used in a second PCR of roughly 7 to 11 cycles were a sample-barcoded 5' primer and a J-beta primer mix. One entry per CDR3 protein results from TCRdb running MiXCR on the 5' RACE reads. The sample has 550,000 to 650,000 distinct CDR3 sequences, around a quarter seen once. This same sample was also part of a study on T cells of mothers and their children.

This TCR was sampled from a boy younger than 10 in good health. The sample consisted of blood. The rearrangement links TRBV7-9 to TRBJ2-1; D gene uncertain. CDR3 loop: CASSLLVGSSYNEQFF. The DNA for the CDR3 is TGTGCCAGCAGCCTGCTAGTGGGGTCCTCCTACAATGAGCAGTTCTTC.